This is a list of T cell receptor beta chains from one sample in a study of blood T cell repertoires in COVID-19. Profiling relied on immunoSEQ multiplex PCR, and the TCRdb table lists in-frame clones only, not all of them. The sample consists of more than 80,000 clones, roughly 88% of them appearing once. Sequencing was done on a sample of peripheral blood. These receptors were collected from a woman older than 75 with active or convalescent COVID-19. CDR3s include the opening cysteine and the closing phenylalanine or tryptophan. D genes are given only for firm matches. Size is omitted from some rows. Given values are once, few, many or a class for expanded clones.

-	few	TRBV19	TRBJ1-4	CASYPGHNEKLFF	TGTGCCAGCTATCCGGGACATAATGAAAAACTGTTTTTT
TRBD1	-	TRBV6-5	TRBJ1-2	CASSSERGQGAWGYTF	TGTGCCAGCAGTTCCGAGCGGGGACAGGGGGCCTGGGGCTACACCTTC
-	-	TRBV5-1	TRBJ2-3	CASSLQPGMTDTQYF	TGCGCCAGCAGCTTGCAGCCAGGGATGACAGATACGCAGTATTTT
-	-	TRBV4-1	TRBJ1-5	CASSHAWEANQPQHF	TGCGCCAGCAGCCATGCCTGGGAGGCCAATCAGCCCCAGCATTTT
TRBD2	-	TRBV9	TRBJ2-5	CASSVGLAGAETQYF	TGTGCCAGCAGCGTGGGACTAGCGGGGGCAGAGACCCAGTACTTC
TRBD1	-	TRBV14	TRBJ1-2	CASSQGGQNYGYTF	TGTGCCAGCAGCCAAGGGGGACAGAACTATGGCTACACCTTC
TRBD1	-	TRBV18	TRBJ2-7	CASSPGQGRSYEQYF	TGTGCCAGCTCACCAGGACAGGGGAGGTCCTACGAGCAGTACTTC
TRBD1	-	TRBV7-3	TRBJ1-6	CASSPFSGTGNSPLHF	TGTGCCAGCAGCCCATTCTCCGGGACAGGGAATTCACCCCTCCACTTT
TRBD2	-	TRBV5-4	TRBJ2-2	CASSSHSGSSTGELFF	TGTGCCAGCAGCTCCCATAGCGGGAGTAGTACCGGGGAGCTGTTTTTT
TRBD1	once	TRBV10-3	TRBJ2-7	CAISPQGANEQYF	TGTGCCATCAGTCCTCAGGGGGCGAACGAGCAGTACTTC